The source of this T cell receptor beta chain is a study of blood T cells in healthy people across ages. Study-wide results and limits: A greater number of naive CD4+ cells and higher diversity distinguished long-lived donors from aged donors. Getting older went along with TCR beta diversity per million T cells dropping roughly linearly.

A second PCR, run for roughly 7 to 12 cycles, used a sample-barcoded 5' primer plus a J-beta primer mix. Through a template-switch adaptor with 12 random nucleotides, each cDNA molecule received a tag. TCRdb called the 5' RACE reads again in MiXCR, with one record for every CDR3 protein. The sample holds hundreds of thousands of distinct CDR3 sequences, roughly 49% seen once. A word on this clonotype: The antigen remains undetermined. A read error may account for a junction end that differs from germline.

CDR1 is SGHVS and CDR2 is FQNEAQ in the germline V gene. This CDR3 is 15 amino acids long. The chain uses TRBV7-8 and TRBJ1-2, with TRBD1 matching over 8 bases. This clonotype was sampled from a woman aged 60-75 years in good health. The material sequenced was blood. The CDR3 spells CAGSTRQGTNYGYTF. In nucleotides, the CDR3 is TGTGCCGGCAGCACGAGACAGGGGACGAACTATGGCTACACCTTC.